This T cell receptor (beta chain) comes out of a study of CXCR3-negative and CXCR3-positive naive CD8 T cells. Study-wide points: Researchers reported similar TRBV-TRBJ usage in naive CXCR3-negative and CXCR3-positive cells, though memory differed. Memory CD8+ cells had much lower diversity, and both naive subsets had comparably high diversity. CXCR3-positive naive cells carried more hydrophobic TRB CDR3s than CXCR3-negative ones.

Naive CD8+ T cells had a CD45RO-CCR7+CD27+CD95- phenotype. The CDR3 loop spans 13 amino acids. Germline-derived CDR1 and CDR2 are MNHEY and SVGAGI. It was by 5' RACE with UMI labels that the TRB cDNA libraries were prepared. For each CDR3 protein, TCRdb gives one entry from its re-call of the 5' RACE reads, without DNA. The table lists about 150,000 distinct CDR3 sequences, with approximately 0.5% in the top ten. On this clonotype: What it binds is unknown.

The sample comprised naive CXCR3+ CD8+ T cells from blood. Subset given: CD45RO-CCR7+CD27+CD95- naive CD8+ T cells expressing CXCR3 (TNR3+). The rearrangement uses TRBV6-5 and TRBJ2-7; TCRdb indicates TRBD1, and absent DNA this call remains unverified. This clonotype was obtained from a human donor in good health. Some clones in this sample may be carry-over from other donors' samples. This CDR3 reads CASSYLGAYEQYF.